This TCR beta chain was sequenced for a study of shared clonotypes between healthy human individuals. Germline CDR1 reads WSHSY; CDR2 reads SAAADI. V shed 8 bases and J shed 2 bases, with 15 bases lying between them. There are 14 residues in the CDR3. TCRdb's table, derived via immunoSEQ multiplex PCR, lists solely in-frame clones and lacks some. The repertoire consists of more than 1.2 million clones, with 98% occurring once and the leading ten covering 0.36%. The source of this sequence is a man aged 25 to 40 in good health. Sequenced material: naive CD4+ T cells sorted from blood. Subset meaning: CD45RA+ positively selected. The gene calls are TRBV10-2 and TRBJ1-1; perhaps TRBD1 as D (5 bases). CDR3 residues: CASRVSGGNTEAFF. DNA for the CDR3: TGCGCCAGCCGGGTGTCCGGGGGAAACACTGAAGCTTTCTTT.